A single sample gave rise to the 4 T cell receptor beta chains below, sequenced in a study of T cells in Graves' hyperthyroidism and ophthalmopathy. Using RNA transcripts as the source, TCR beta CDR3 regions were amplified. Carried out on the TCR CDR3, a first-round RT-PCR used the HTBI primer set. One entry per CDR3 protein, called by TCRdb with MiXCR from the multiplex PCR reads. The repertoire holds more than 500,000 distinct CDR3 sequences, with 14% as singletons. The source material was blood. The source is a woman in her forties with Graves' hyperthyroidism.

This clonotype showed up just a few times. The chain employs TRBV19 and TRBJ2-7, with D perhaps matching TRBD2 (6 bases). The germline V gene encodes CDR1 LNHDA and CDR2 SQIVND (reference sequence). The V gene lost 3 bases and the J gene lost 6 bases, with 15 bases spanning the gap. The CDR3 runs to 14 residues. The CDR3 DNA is TGTGCCAGTAGTATGGGGGAACTAGCAGGCGAGCAGTACTTC. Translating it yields CASSMGELAGEQYF.

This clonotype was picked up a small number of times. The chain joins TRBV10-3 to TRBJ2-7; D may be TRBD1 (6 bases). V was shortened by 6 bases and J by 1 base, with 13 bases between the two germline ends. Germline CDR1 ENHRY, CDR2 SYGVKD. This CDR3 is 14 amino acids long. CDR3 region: CAIRDRTESYEQYF. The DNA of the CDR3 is TGTGCCATCAGAGACAGGACGGAATCCTACGAGCAGTACTTC.

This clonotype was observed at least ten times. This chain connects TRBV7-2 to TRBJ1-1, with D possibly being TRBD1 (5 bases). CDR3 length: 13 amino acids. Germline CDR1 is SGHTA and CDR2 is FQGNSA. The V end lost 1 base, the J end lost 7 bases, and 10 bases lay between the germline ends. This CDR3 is CASSLGRQLEAFF. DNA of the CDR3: TGTGCCAGCAGCTTAGGGCGACAGCTTGAAGCTTTCTTT.

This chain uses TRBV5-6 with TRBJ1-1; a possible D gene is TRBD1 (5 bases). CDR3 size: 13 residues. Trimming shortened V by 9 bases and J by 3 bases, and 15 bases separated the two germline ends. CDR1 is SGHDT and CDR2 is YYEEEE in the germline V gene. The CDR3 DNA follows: TGTGCCACCCAGGTCTTAGGGGACACTGAAGCTTTCTTT. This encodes CATQVLGDTEAFF.